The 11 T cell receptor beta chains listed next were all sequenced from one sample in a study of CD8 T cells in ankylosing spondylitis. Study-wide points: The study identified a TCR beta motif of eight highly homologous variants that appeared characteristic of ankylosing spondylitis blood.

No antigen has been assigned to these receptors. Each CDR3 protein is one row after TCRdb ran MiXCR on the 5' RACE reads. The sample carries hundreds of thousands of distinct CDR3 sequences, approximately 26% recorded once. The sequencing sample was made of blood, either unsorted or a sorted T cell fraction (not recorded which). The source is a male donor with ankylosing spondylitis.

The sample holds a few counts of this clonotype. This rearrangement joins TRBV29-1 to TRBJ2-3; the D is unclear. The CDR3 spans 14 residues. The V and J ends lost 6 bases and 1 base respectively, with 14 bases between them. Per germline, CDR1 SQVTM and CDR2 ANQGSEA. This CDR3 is CSVRTGQRTDTQYF. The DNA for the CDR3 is TGCAGCGTCAGAACGGGCCAGCGCACAGATACGCAGTATTTT.

The CDR3 nucleotides are TGTGCCAGCAGCCACGACCGATACGAGCAGTACTTC. Its protein is CASSHDRYEQYF. The chain employs TRBV11-2 and TRBJ2-7; D ambiguous. Trimming stripped 5 bases from V and 4 bases from J, with 9 bases between. Germline CDR1 reads SGHAT; CDR2 reads FQNNGV. The CDR3 extends over 12 amino acids.

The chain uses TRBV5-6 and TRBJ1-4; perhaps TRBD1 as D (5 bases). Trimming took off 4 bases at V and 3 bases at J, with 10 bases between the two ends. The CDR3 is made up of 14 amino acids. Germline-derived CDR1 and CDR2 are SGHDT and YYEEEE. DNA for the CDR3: TGTGCCAGCAGCCGCCCGGGACCTAATGAAAAACTGTTTTTT. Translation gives CASSRPGPNEKLFF.

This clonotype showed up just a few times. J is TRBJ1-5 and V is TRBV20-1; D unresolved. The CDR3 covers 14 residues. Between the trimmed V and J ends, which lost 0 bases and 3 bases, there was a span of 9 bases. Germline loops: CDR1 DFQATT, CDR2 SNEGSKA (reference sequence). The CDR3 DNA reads TGCAGTGCTAGAGATTGGCGGGCCAATCAGCCCCAGCATTTT. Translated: CSARDWRANQPQHF.

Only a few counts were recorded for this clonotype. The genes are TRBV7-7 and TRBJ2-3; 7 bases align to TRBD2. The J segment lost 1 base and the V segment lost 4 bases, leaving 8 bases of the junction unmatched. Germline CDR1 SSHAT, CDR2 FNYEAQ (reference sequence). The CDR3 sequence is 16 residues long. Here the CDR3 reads CASSSGLGVGTDTQYF. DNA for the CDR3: TGTGCCAGCAGCTCCGGACTAGGTGTGGGCACAGATACGCAGTATTTT.

The CDR3 DNA follows: TGTGCCAGTAGTATCTCGGCTGAAGCTTTCTTT. Translation: CASSISAEAFF. This chain uses TRBV19 with TRBJ1-1; D gene ambiguous. CDR1 is LNHDA, CDR2 SQIVND, per germline (reference sequence). The CDR3 length is 11 residues. V lost 3 bases to trimming and J lost 6 bases, with 5 bases between them.

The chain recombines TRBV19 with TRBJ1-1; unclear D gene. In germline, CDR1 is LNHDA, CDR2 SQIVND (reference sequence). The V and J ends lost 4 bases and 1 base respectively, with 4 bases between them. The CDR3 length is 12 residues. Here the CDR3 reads CASSNTNTEAFF. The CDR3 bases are TGTGCCAGTAGTAATACGAACACTGAAGCTTTCTTT.

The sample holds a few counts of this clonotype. The CDR3 sequence: CASSTRLAGVETQYF. Written as DNA, the CDR3 is TGTGCCAGCAGCACAAGACTAGCGGGAGTAGAGACCCAGTACTTC. The chain combines TRBV7-2 with TRBJ2-5; the match to TRBD2 covers 12 bases. CDR1 and CDR2 (germline): SGHTA, FQGNSA. The J segment lost 4 bases and the V segment lost 5 bases, leaving 5 bases of the junction unmatched. The CDR3 is made up of 15 amino acids.

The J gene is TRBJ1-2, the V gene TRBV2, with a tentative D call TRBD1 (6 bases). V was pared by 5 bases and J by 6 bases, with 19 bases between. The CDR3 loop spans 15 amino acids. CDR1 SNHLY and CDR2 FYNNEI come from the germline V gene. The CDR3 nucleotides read TGTGCCAGCAGTTCCACACAGGGAGTCGGGAATGGCTACACCTTC. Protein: CASSSTQGVGNGYTF.

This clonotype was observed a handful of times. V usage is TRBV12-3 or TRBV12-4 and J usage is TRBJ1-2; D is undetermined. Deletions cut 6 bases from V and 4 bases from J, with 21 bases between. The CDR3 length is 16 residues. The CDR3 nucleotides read TGTGCCAGCAGCCGACGATTAAACGAGGACTCCTATGGCTACACCTTC. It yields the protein CASSRRLNEDSYGYTF.

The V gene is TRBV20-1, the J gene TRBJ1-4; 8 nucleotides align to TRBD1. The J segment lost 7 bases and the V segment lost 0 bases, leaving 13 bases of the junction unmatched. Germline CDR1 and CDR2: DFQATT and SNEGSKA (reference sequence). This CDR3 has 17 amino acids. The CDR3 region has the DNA TGCAGTGCTAGAGACGGGACAGGCCCGCAGCATGTTGAAAAACTGTTTTTT. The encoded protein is CSARDGTGPQHVEKLFF.